This entry describes one T cell receptor (beta chain). This sample stems from a study of blood T cell repertoires in COVID-19. Study-wide context: Donors in the United States, Italy and Spain gave samples during acute or convalescent COVID-19.

The age range of participants was 18 to 89 years, with residence in about two dozen US areas. In assigning cohorts, the study relied on participant-reported clinical history. Authors' analysis steps: Amplification of reference gene primers was used by the study to estimate nucleated cell counts. Measured with immunoSEQ multiplex PCR; TCRdb has only the in-frame clones, and not every one. From that table come the V and J calls and clone size; the DNA was used to work out D and trimming. The table has roughly 330,000 clones, approximately 88% seen once. After removal of 10 bases from V and 7 bases from J, the junction contained 8 bases not matched to a gene. The CDR3 has 13 residues. CDR1 and CDR2 from the germline V gene are SNHLY and FYNNEI.

The TCR comes from a man aged 25-40 years who had recovered from COVID-19. The sample was PBMCs or T cells enriched from blood (not recorded which). The chain carries TRBV2 and TRBJ2-1, with 9 bases that match TRBD1. CDR3 sequence (DNA): TGTGCCACCATAAGGACAGGGGAGAATGAGCAGTTCTTC. It specifies CATIRTGENEQFF. Full variable domain (outside the CDR3, taken from reference TRBV2 and TRBJ2-1): EPEVTQTPSHQVTQMGQEVILRCVPISNHLYFYWYRQILGQKVEFLVSFYNNEISEKSEIFDDQFSVERPDGSNFTLKIRSTKLEDSAMYFCATIRTGENEQFFGPGTRLTVL.